This T cell receptor (beta chain) was sequenced in a study of OX40 agonist ivuxolimab in advanced cancers. The method was immunoSEQ multiplex PCR; TCRdb's version includes in-frame clones alone and lacks a portion of them. The data show some 69,000 clones, with around 89% seen just once and 4% held by the top ten. The germline CDR1 and CDR2 sequences are SGHTA and FQGTGA. Trimming shortened V by 4 bases and J by 5 bases, and 11 bases separated the two germline ends. CDR3 length: 13 residues. The source was CD4+ or CD8+ T cells sorted from blood, collected in a trial of the OX40 agonist ivuxolimab. The J gene is TRBJ1-1, the V gene TRBV7-3; D is undetermined. The source is an adult with an advanced solid tumor such as melanoma, head and neck, liver or kidney cancer. CDR3 DNA sequence: TGTGCCAGCAGCTCGGGAGGAGGGACTGAAGCTTTCTTT. It codes for CASSSGGGTEAFF.